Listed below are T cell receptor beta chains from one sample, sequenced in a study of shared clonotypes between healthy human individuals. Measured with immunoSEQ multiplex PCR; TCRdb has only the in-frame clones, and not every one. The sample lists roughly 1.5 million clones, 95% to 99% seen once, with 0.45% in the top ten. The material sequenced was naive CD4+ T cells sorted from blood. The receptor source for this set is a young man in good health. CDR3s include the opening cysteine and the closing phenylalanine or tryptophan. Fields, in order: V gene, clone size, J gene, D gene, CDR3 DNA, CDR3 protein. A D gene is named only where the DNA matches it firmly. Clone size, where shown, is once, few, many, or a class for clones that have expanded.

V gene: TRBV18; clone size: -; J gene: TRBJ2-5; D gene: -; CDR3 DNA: TGTGCCAGCTCACCACCGAAGGACAGCCAAGAGACCCAGTACTTC; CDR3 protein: CASSPPKDSQETQYF
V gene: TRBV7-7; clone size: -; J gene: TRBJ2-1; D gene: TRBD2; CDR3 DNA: TGTGCCAGCAGCAGCAGCGGGGTCAACAATGAGCAGTTCTTC; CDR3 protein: CASSSSGVNNEQFF
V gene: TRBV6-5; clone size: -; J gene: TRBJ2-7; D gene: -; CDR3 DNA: TGTGCCAGCGCTTCTACCTACGAGCAGTACTTC; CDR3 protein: CASASTYEQYF
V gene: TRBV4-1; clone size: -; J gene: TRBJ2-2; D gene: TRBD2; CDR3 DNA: TGCGCCAGCAGCCAAGAGGGGGGGAATACCGGGGAGCTGTTTTTT; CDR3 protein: CASSQEGGNTGELFF
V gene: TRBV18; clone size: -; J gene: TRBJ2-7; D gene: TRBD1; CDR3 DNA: TGTGCCAGCTCACCGACCGGGACAGCCACCTACGAGCAGTACTTC; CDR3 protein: CASSPTGTATYEQYF
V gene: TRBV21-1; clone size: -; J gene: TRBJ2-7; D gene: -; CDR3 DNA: TGTGCCAGCAGCAACGGACAGCCATACGAGCAGTACTTC; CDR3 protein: CASSNGQPYEQYF
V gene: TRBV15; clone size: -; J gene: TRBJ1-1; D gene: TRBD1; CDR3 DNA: TGTGCCACCAGCAGAATTGACAGGGGAGGCACTGAAGCTTTCTTT; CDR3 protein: CATSRIDRGGTEAFF
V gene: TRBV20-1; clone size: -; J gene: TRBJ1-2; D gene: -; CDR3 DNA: TGCAGTGCCGGAGGGGTTAATGGCTACACCTTC; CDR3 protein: CSAGGVNGYTF
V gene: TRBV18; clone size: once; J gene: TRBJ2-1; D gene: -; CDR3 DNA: TGTGCCAGCTCACCCAACCCAGGGGCCGAGCAGTTCTTC; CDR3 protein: CASSPNPGAEQFF
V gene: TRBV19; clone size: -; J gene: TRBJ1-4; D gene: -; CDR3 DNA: TGTGCCAGTAGTATTTCAGGGGAAAAACTGTTTTTT; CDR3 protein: CASSISGEKLFF
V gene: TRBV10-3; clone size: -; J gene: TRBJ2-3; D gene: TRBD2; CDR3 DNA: TGTGCCATCAGCCGACTAGCGGGAGGCCTTCCTAGCACAGATACGCAGTATTTT; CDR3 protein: CAISRLAGGLPSTDTQYF
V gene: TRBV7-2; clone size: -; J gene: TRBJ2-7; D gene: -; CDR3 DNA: TGTGCCAGCAGCAACCGTGGTAGGGGGAGCGACGAGCAGTACTTC; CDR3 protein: CASSNRGRGSDEQYF
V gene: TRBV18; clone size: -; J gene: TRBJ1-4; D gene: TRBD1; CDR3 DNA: TGTGCCAGCTCACAAGGACAGGTCACAACTAATGAAAAACTGTTTTTT; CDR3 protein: CASSQGQVTTNEKLFF
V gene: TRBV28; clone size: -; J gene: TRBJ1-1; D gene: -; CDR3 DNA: TGTGCCAGCAGTACGGGACCCTATGAAGCTTTCTTT; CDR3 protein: CASSTGPYEAFF
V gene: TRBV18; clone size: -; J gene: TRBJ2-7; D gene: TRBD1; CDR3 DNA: TGTGCCAGCTCACCACAAAGGGACAGGTCCTACGAGCAGTACTTC; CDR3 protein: CASSPQRDRSYEQYF
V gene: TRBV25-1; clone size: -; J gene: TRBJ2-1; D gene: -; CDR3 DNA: TGTGCCAGCAGTGAATTTCGTGGGGCCTCCTACAATGAGCAGTTCTTC; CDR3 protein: CASSEFRGASYNEQFF
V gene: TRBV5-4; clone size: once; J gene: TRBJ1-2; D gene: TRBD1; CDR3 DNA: TGTGCCAGCAGCTCGGACAGGGGGCGGTCGTACTATGGCTACACCTTC; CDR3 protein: CASSSDRGRSYYGYTF
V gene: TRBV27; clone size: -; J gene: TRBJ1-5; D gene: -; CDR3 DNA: TGTGCCAGCAGTTTAACAGGTAATAGCAATCAGCCCCAGCATTTT; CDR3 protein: CASSLTGNSNQPQHF
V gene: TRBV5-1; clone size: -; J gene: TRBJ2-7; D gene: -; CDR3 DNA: TGCGCCAGCGACTACGAGCAGTACTTC; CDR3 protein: CASDYEQYF
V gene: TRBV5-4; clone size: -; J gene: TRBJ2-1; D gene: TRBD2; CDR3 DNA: TGTGCCAGCAGACGGGACTACGGGGAGCAGTTCTTC; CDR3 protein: CASRRDYGEQFF
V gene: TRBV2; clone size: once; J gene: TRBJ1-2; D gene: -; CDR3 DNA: TGTGCCAGCAAAATCGACTATGGCTACACCTTC; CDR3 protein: CASKIDYGYTF
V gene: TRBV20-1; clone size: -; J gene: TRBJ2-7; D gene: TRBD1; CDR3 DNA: TGCAGTGCTGGGACAGGGGAAGCGCAGTACTTC; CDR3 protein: CSAGTGEAQYF
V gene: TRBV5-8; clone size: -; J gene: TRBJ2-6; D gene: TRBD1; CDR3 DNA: TGTGCCAGCAGCTCCTACCCGGGGACAGCCTCTGGGGCCAACGTCCTGACTTTC; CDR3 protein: CASSSYPGTASGANVLTF
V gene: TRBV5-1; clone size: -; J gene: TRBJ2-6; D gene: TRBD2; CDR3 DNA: TGCGCCAGCAGCTTGGTTTGGGGAGGGTTCTCCTCTGGGGCCAACGTCCTGACTTTC; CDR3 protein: CASSLVWGGFSSGANVLTF
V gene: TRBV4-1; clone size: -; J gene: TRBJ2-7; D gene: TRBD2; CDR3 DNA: TGCGCCAGCAGGCCAAGTCTCGGGGGGGGCTACGAGCAGTACTTC; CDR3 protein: CASRPSLGGGYEQYF
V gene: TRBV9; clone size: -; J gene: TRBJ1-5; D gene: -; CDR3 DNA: TGTGCCAGCAGCTTTAGGAGCAATCAGCCCCAGCATTTT; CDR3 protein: CASSFRSNQPQHF
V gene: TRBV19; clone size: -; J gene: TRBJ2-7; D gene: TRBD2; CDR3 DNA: TGTGCCAGTAGTATGGGACTAGCGGGAGGAATTCCCATCTACGAGCAGTACTTC; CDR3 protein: CASSMGLAGGIPIYEQYF
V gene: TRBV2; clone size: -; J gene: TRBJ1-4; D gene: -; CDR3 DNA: TGTGCCAGCCGAGTAGTACCCTCCCTGGGGACTAATGAAAAACTGTTTTTT; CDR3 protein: CASRVVPSLGTNEKLFF
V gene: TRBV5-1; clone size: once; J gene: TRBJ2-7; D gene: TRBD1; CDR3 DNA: TGCGCCAGCAGCTCGGACAGGGGAAGCTACGAGCAGTACTTC; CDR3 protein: CASSSDRGSYEQYF
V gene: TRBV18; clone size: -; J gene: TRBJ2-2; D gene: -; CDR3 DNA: TGTGCCAGCTCCCCCGGGGAGCTGTTTTTT; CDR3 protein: CASSPGELFF
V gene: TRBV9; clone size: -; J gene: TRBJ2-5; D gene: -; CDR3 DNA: TGTGCCAGCAGCGTAGATCCATACCAAGAGACCCAGTACTTC; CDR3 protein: CASSVDPYQETQYF
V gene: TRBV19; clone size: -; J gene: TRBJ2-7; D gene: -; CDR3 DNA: TGTGCCAGTAGTTCAGCTGGCCCCTACGAGCAGTACTTC; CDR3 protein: CASSSAGPYEQYF
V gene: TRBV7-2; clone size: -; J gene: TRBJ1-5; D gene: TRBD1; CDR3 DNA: TGTGCCAGCAGCTTAGGGGGACAGGGGGCGAACCAGCCCCAGCATTTT; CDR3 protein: CASSLGGQGANQPQHF
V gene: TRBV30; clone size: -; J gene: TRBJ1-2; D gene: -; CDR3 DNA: TGTGCCCTGGACAGTCCTGGCTACACCTTC; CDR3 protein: CALDSPGYTF
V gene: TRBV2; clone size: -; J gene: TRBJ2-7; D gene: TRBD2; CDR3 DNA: TGTGCCAGCACCGAGGGTAGCGGGAGGTTGTACGAGCAGTACTTC; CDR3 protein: CASTEGSGRLYEQYF
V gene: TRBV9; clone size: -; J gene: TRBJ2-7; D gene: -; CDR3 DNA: TGTGCCAGCAGCAGACGGGGTACTAACTACGAGCAGTACTTC; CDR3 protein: CASSRRGTNYEQYF
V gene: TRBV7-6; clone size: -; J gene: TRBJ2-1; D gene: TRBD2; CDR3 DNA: TGTGCCAGCGTACCGGGACTAGCGAGGAATGAGCAGTTCTTC; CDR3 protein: CASVPGLARNEQFF
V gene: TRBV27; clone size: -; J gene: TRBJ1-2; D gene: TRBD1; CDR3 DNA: TGTGCCAGCAGTTTATTACAGGGGGAGTATGGCTACACCTTC; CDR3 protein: CASSLLQGEYGYTF
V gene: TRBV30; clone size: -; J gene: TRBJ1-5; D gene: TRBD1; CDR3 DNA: TGTGCCTGGAGTGGCGGGACAGGGAGGAATCAGCCCCAGCATTTT; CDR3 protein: CAWSGGTGRNQPQHF
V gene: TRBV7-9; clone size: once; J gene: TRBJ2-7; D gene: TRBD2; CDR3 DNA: TGTGCCAGCAGCTTAGCCCGCCCGGGACTAGCGGACTACGAGCAGTACTTC; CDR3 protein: CASSLARPGLADYEQYF